This TCR beta chain was found in a study of blood T cell repertoires in COVID-19. Study details: COVID-19 samples collected from the United States, Italy and Spain covered acute and convalescent phases.

The germline V gene has CDR1 LNHDA and CDR2 SQIVND (reference sequence). The CDR3 sequence is 12 residues long. Germline trimming cut 9 bases from V and 4 bases from J; bases unmatched to any gene: 1. TCRdb's table, derived via immunoSEQ multiplex PCR, lists solely in-frame clones and lacks some. This sample carries 200,000 to 250,000 clones, 85% of them seen once, and the ten largest clones take approximately 0.89%. The rearrangement uses TRBV19 and TRBJ1-2, with 11 bases lining up with TRBD1. Input material: peripheral blood. This TCR was recovered from a man aged 35 to 55 with acute or convalescent COVID-19. The DNA for the CDR3 is TGTGCCAGCGGGACAGGGGGCTATGGCTACACCTTC. Translating it yields CASGTGGYGYTF.